This is a list of T cell receptor beta chains from one sample in a study of blood T cell repertoires in COVID-19. Profiling relied on immunoSEQ multiplex PCR, and the TCRdb table lists in-frame clones only, not all of them. The sample lists under 200,000 clones, roughly 90% occurring once. Sequenced input: PBMCs or T cells enriched from blood (not recorded which). The receptors were sampled from a woman between 18 and 30 years old who had recovered from COVID-19. Both conserved end residues are part of each CDR3. The order of the fields is D gene, clone size, J gene, CDR3 length, V gene, CDR3 DNA, CDR3 protein. A D gene is named only where the DNA matches it firmly. The listing skips clone size in some rows; elsewhere it reads once, few, many or a size class.

D gene: -; clone size: -; J gene: TRBJ2-3; CDR3 length: 12; V gene: TRBV29-1; CDR3 DNA: TGCAGCGTTTCCCCGGAGGCAGATACGCAGTATTTT; CDR3 protein: CSVSPEADTQYF
D gene: -; clone size: -; J gene: TRBJ2-7; CDR3 length: 14; V gene: TRBV19; CDR3 DNA: TGTGCCAGTAGTATAGTTGGAGGAGCCTACGAGCAGTACTTC; CDR3 protein: CASSIVGGAYEQYF
D gene: -; clone size: -; J gene: TRBJ2-6; CDR3 length: 16; V gene: TRBV6-1; CDR3 DNA: TGTGCCAGCAGTGATGCGGGCCGCACTGGGGCCAACGTCCTGACTTTC; CDR3 protein: CASSDAGRTGANVLTF
D gene: TRBD2; clone size: -; J gene: TRBJ2-3; CDR3 length: 17; V gene: TRBV7-8; CDR3 DNA: TGTGCCAGCAGCTTGGGGGGACTAGCGGGGCTTACAGATACGCAGTATTTT; CDR3 protein: CASSLGGLAGLTDTQYF
D gene: -; clone size: -; J gene: TRBJ2-3; CDR3 length: 14; V gene: TRBV18; CDR3 DNA: TGTGCCAGCTCACCAGGGGCCATCACAGATACGCAGTATTTT; CDR3 protein: CASSPGAITDTQYF
D gene: TRBD1; clone size: once; J gene: TRBJ2-7; CDR3 length: 13; V gene: TRBV30; CDR3 DNA: TGTGCCTGGGGGACAGGGAGCTCCTACGAGCAGTACTTC; CDR3 protein: CAWGTGSSYEQYF
D gene: TRBD2; clone size: -; J gene: TRBJ2-3; CDR3 length: 14; V gene: TRBV6-5; CDR3 DNA: TGTGCCAGCAGTTATAGCGGGAGTACAGATACGCAGTATTTT; CDR3 protein: CASSYSGSTDTQYF
D gene: -; clone size: -; J gene: TRBJ1-3; CDR3 length: 16; V gene: TRBV7-2; CDR3 DNA: TGTGCCAGCAGCTTAGCGGGCAGTTACTCTGGAAACACCATATATTTT; CDR3 protein: CASSLAGSYSGNTIYF
D gene: TRBD1; clone size: -; J gene: TRBJ1-1; CDR3 length: 18; V gene: TRBV4-2; CDR3 DNA: TGTGCCAGCAGCCAGGGAACAGGGGGGCGAGGGGGAAACACTGAAGCTTTCTTT; CDR3 protein: CASSQGTGGRGGNTEAFF
D gene: -; clone size: -; J gene: TRBJ1-1; CDR3 length: 15; V gene: TRBV27; CDR3 DNA: TGTGCCAGCAGTTTATCCCGACCGAGGTCCGCTCAAGCTTTCTTT; CDR3 protein: CASSLSRPRSAQAFF
D gene: -; clone size: once; J gene: TRBJ2-3; CDR3 length: 14; V gene: TRBV9; CDR3 DNA: TGTGCCAGCAGCTCCACTTTCCCCGGAGATACGCAGTATTTT; CDR3 protein: CASSSTFPGDTQYF